This TCR beta chain was recorded in a study of control samples from healthy donors and cancer patients. This CDR3 contains 15 residues. The germline V gene encodes CDR1 LNHNV and CDR2 YYDKDF (reference sequence). Trimming pared 1 base from V and 1 base from J, leaving 7 bases between. Assay used: immunoSEQ multiplex PCR; TCRdb lists only in-frame clones, some missing. The sample lists 150,000 to 200,000 clones; nearly 90% were seen once. This TCR came from a woman aged 50 to 60 in good health. The J gene is TRBJ1-4, the V gene TRBV15; D gene ambiguous. The material sequenced was blood. The CDR3: CATSRVGLTNEKLFF. In nucleotides, the CDR3 is TGTGCCACCAGCAGAGTGGGGTTAACTAATGAAAAACTGTTTTTT. The full variable domain, completed using reference TRBV15 and TRBJ1-4, is DAMVIQNPRYQVTQFGKPVTLSCSQTLNHNVMYWYQQKSSQAPKLLFHYYDKDFNNEADTPDNFQSRRPNTSFCFLDIRSPGLGDTAMYLCATSRVGLTNEKLFFGSGTQLSVL.